One and the same sample provided the 27 T cell receptor beta chains below, sequenced in a study of OX40 agonist ivuxolimab in advanced cancers. The table came from immunoSEQ multiplex PCR; TCRdb's copy has only in-frame clones and leaves some out. The sample holds more than 80,000 clones; around 85% are singletons and the top ten take approximately 1.5%. Sequencing used CD4+ or CD8+ T cells sorted from blood, obtained in a trial of the OX40 agonist ivuxolimab. These receptor sequences come from an adult with an advanced solid tumor such as melanoma, head and neck, liver or kidney cancer.

The chain recombines TRBV28 with TRBJ1-2, with a weak D call TRBD1 (6 bases). Trimming removed 3 bases from V and 8 bases from J, with 22 bases in between. The CDR3 is 16 residues long. Germline V gene data show CDR1 as MDHEN and CDR2 as SYDVKM. The CDR3 sequence: CASSLGPSGDSGGYTF. Written as DNA, the CDR3 is TGTGCCAGCAGTTTGGGCCCTTCAGGGGATAGTGGCGGCTACACCTTC.

J is TRBJ2-1 and V is TRBV5-6; the match to TRBD2 covers 12 bases. Germline assignment: CDR1 SGHDT and CDR2 YYEEEE. J gave up 7 bases and V 7 bases, and 12 bases lay outside the gene matches. This CDR3 comprises 16 residues. The CDR3 loop reads CASSKARTSGKNEQFF. The CDR3 DNA sequence: TGTGCCAGCTCAAAGGCTAGGACTAGCGGGAAGAATGAGCAGTTCTTC.

The CDR3 sequence: CASSSRTARQYF. For the CDR3, the DNA is TGTGCCAGCAGTTCCCGGACAGCTCGCCAGTACTTC. The gene calls are TRBV6-5 and TRBJ2-7; D may be TRBD1 (6 bases). The CDR3 is made up of 12 amino acids. V shed 4 bases and J shed 10 bases, with 14 bases lying between them. Germline V gives CDR1 MNHEY, CDR2 SVGAGI.

This chain uses TRBV2 with TRBJ1-6; D is perhaps TRBD1 (5 bases). With 2 bases removed from V and 6 bases from J, the gap between germline ends came to 8 bases. The CDR3 runs 14 residues. The germline V gene encodes CDR1 SNHLY and CDR2 FYNNEI. CDR3 amino acids: CASSERQGNSPLHF. In DNA form, the CDR3 reads TGTGCCAGCAGTGAACGGCAGGGTAATTCACCCCTCCACTTT.

The chain links TRBV7-6 to TRBJ1-1; tentative D call: TRBD1 (5 bases). The CDR3 consists of 15 residues. Germline CDR1 SGHVS, CDR2 FNYEAQ. V was clipped by 2 bases and J by 0 bases, with 10 bases between them. The CDR3 protein is CASSLLKGLNTEAFF. The DNA of the CDR3 is TGTGCCAGCAGCTTATTAAAGGGACTGAACACTGAAGCTTTCTTT.

There are a few counts of this clone. This sequence joins TRBV7-8 and TRBJ1-6; D call uncertain. V was pared by 0 bases and J by 6 bases, with 3 bases between. CDR1 SGHVS and CDR2 FQNEAQ come from the germline V gene. The CDR3 is 13 amino acids. Here the CDR3 DNA reads TGTGCCAGCAGCTTAGCCCCTAATTCACCCCTCCACTTT. Translating it yields CASSLAPNSPLHF.

Written as DNA, the CDR3 is TGCGCCAGCCGACTACGGGGACAGGGTGAGGACACCGGGGAGCTGTTTTTT. It translates to CASRLRGQGEDTGELFF. The chain is built from TRBV5-1 and TRBJ2-2; 9 nucleotides agree with TRBD1. Germline loops: CDR1 SGHRS, CDR2 YFSETQ. The CDR3 spans 17 residues. Losses at the gene ends were 7 bases for V and 3 bases for J; bases not matched to a gene: 13.

The chain is built from TRBV4-2 and TRBJ1-3; tentatively, D is TRBD1 (6 bases). Germline V lookup: CDR1 LGHNA, CDR2 YNFKEQ. The CDR3 is 15 amino acids. Trimming shortened V by 5 bases and J by 4 bases, and 15 bases separated the two germline ends. CDR3 sequence reads: CASSSIQGHGNTIYF. The CDR3, as DNA: TGTGCCAGCAGCTCTATTCAGGGGCACGGAAACACCATATATTTT.

The chain joins TRBV7-9 to TRBJ1-1, with no clear D. CDR1 and CDR2 (germline): SEHNR, FQNEAQ (reference sequence). The CDR3 loop spans 13 amino acids. Deletions cut 1 base from V and 5 bases from J, with 8 bases between. Here the CDR3 reads CASSLGAGTEAFF. The CDR3 DNA is TGTGCCAGCAGCTTAGGGGCCGGGACTGAAGCTTTCTTT.

This chain connects TRBV28 to TRBJ1-2; maybe TRBD1 (5 bases). Between the trimmed V and J ends, which lost 6 bases and 2 bases, there was a span of 22 bases. Germline V gives CDR1 MDHEN, CDR2 SYDVKM. This CDR3 has 17 amino acids. CDR3 amino acids: CASRKAGTYRPNYGYTF. DNA for the CDR3: TGTGCCAGCAGGAAAGCCGGGACCTACCGTCCGAACTATGGCTACACCTTC.

The CDR3 here is CASSLGRTGYNEQFF. Here the CDR3 DNA reads TGTGCCAGCAGCTTGGGGAGGACAGGCTACAATGAGCAGTTCTTC. V and J are TRBV7-3 and TRBJ2-1; TRBD1 might be the D (7 bases). The CDR3 length is 15 residues. V was shortened by 3 bases and J by 3 bases, with 12 bases between the two germline ends. Germline values: CDR1 SGHTA, CDR2 FQGTGA.

The V call is TRBV11-2, the J call TRBJ2-2; D unclear. V was trimmed by 0 bases and J by 2 bases, leaving 10 bases between them. The CDR3 consists of 16 residues. Germline lookup yields CDR1 SGHAT and CDR2 FQNNGV. The CDR3 spells CASSLEGLINTGELFF. The CDR3, as DNA: TGTGCCAGCAGCTTAGAAGGTCTTATAAACACCGGGGAGCTGTTTTTT.

The chain has TRBV15 and TRBJ1-3; D gene unclear. The length of the CDR3 is 15 residues. The V gene lost 4 bases and the J gene lost 0 bases, with 10 bases spanning the gap. Germline CDR1 and CDR2: LNHNV and YYDKDF (reference sequence). In nucleotides, the CDR3 is TGTGCCACCAGCACAACAGCTCACTCTGGAAACACCATATATTTT. Translation: CATSTTAHSGNTIYF.

This sequence joins TRBV6-5 and TRBJ2-1, with D perhaps TRBD2 (5 bases). The germline CDR1 and CDR2 sequences are MNHEY and SVGAGI. The ends were cut back, 2 bases at V and 8 bases at J, with 16 bases in the middle. The CDR3 loop spans 15 amino acids. DNA for the CDR3: TGTGCCAGCAGTTACGGCCAGGACGGGAAATATGAGCAGTTCTTC. Translated: CASSYGQDGKYEQFF.

The rearrangement uses TRBV27 and TRBJ2-1; 13 bases map to TRBD2. The CDR3 sequence is 15 residues long. Germline CDR1 reads MNHEY; CDR2 reads SMNVEV (reference sequence). The junction had 4 bases not matched to a gene; V was cut back by 5 bases and J by 6 bases. The CDR3, as DNA: TGTGCCAGCAGTGTGACTAGCGGGGGGAGCAATGAGCAGTTCTTC. As protein: CASSVTSGGSNEQFF.

The chain couples TRBV7-2 to TRBJ1-1, with D unresolved. Trimming left V 1 base short and J 7 bases short, with 13 bases between. The CDR3 length is 14 residues. CDR1 SGHTA and CDR2 FQGNSA come from the germline V gene. The chain's CDR3 is CASSLDGRVGEAFF. The CDR3 DNA is TGTGCCAGCAGCTTAGATGGGAGGGTTGGTGAAGCTTTCTTT.

This chain uses TRBV6-5 with TRBJ2-4; D possibly uses TRBD1 or TRBD2 (5 bases each). Germline-derived CDR1 and CDR2 are MNHEY and SVGAGI. CDR3 length: 15 residues. V lost 7 bases to trimming and J lost 3 bases, with 16 bases between them. The DNA of the CDR3 is TGTGCCAGCACCACAGGAGGTCATGGCAAAAACATTCAGTACTTC. This gives the protein CASTTGGHGKNIQYF.

The rearrangement links TRBV28 to TRBJ2-7, with D possibly matching TRBD1 (5 bases). Trimming removed 6 bases from V and 0 bases from J, with 12 bases in between. CDR3 length: 14 residues. The germline gives CDR1 MDHEN, CDR2 SYDVKM. The CDR3 loop reads CASRRQLYSYEQYF. The CDR3 DNA reads TGTGCCAGCAGGAGACAGTTATACTCCTACGAGCAGTACTTC.

This clone has just one count. The CDR3 reads CATSRDTDRDYGYTF. CDR3 sequence (DNA): TGTGCCACCAGCAGAGATACCGACAGGGACTATGGCTACACCTTC. The chain couples TRBV15 to TRBJ1-2; 7 bases are shared with TRBD1. With 0 bases clipped from V and 3 bases from J, the junction kept 4 bases outside the gene matches. CDR1 LNHNV and CDR2 YYDKDF come from the germline V gene (reference sequence). The CDR3 extends over 15 amino acids.

The chain employs TRBV5-8 and TRBJ2-1; 8 bases line up with TRBD2. J gave up 3 bases and V 2 bases, and 1 base lay outside the gene matches. The CDR3 spans 14 residues. Germline V CDR1 and CDR2: SGHTS, YDEGEE. The chain's CDR3 is CASSLSGSYNEQFF. CDR3 nucleotides: TGTGCCAGCAGCTTAAGCGGGAGCTACAATGAGCAGTTCTTC.

The gene calls are TRBV5-1 and TRBJ1-2; 7 positions match TRBD1. The CDR3 runs 13 residues. J gave up 7 bases and V 0 bases, and 3 bases lay outside the gene matches. From germline, CDR1 is SGHRS and CDR2 YFSETQ. In DNA, the CDR3 is TGCGCCAGCAGCTTGGGGACAGGCGGTGGCTACACCTTC. It is translated as CASSLGTGGGYTF.

V gene TRBV11-2 combines with J gene TRBJ2-2, with 10 bases aligning to TRBD1. V was clipped by 4 bases and J by 6 bases; unmatched bases: 2. CDR3 size: 14 residues. Germline assignment: CDR1 SGHAT and CDR2 FQNNGV. The CDR3 region is CASSSGQGAGELFF. The CDR3 DNA sequence: TGTGCCAGCAGCTCCGGACAGGGGGCCGGGGAGCTGTTTTTT.

The J gene is TRBJ1-1, the V gene TRBV7-2; D may be TRBD1 (5 bases). V was shortened by 5 bases and J by 13 bases, with 14 bases between the two germline ends. CDR3 length equals 11 residues. Per the germline V gene, CDR1 is SGHTA and CDR2 is FQGNSA. The CDR3 nucleotides are TGTGCCAGCAGCCTAGACTCGAGGGGTTTCTTT. It yields the protein CASSLDSRGFF.

The gene calls are TRBV5-1 and TRBJ2-2; D is ambiguous. The CDR3 extends over 17 amino acids. The V end was cut by 0 bases, the J end by 1 base, with 13 bases between. Germline V gene sequence: CDR1 SGHRS, CDR2 YFSETQ. In DNA, the CDR3 is TGCGCCAGCAGCTTGGAAGCTGCGGCGAGGAACACCGGGGAGCTGTTTTTT. This encodes CASSLEAAARNTGELFF. Full variable domain (remainder filled in from reference TRBV5-1 and TRBJ2-2): KAGVTQTPRYLIKTRGQQVTLSCSPISGHRSVSWYQQTPGQGLQFLFEYFSETQRNKGNFPGRFSGRQFSNSRSEMNVSTLELGDSALYLCASSLEAAARNTGELFFGEGSRLTVL.

Comment on this clone: The same CDR3 also results from other DNA sequences found in this sample. This chain uses TRBV5-1 with TRBJ2-7; 7 nucleotides align to TRBD2. This CDR3 spans 13 amino acids. Losses at the gene ends were 4 bases for V and 2 bases for J; bases not matched to a gene: 3. CDR1 and CDR2 from the germline V gene are SGHRS and YFSETQ. CDR3 in amino acids: CASSLGLTYEQYF. The CDR3 DNA reads as TGCGCCAGCAGCCTGGGACTAACCTACGAGCAGTACTTC.

The J gene is TRBJ1-1, the V gene TRBV29-1, with D tentatively TRBD1 (6 bases). Per germline, CDR1 SQVTM and CDR2 ANQGSEA. Trimming removed 7 bases from V and 2 bases from J, with 14 bases in between. CDR3 size: 13 residues. CDR3 amino acids: CSGNRDFNTEAFF. CDR3 DNA sequence: TGCAGCGGGAACAGGGACTTCAACACTGAAGCTTTCTTT.

The DNA for the CDR3 is TGTGCCAGCAGCCCAGCGGGCCCCTACGAGCAGTACTTC. The encoded protein is CASSPAGPYEQYF. The chain carries TRBV9 and TRBJ2-7, with a tentative D call TRBD2 (6 bases). Germline values: CDR1 SGDLS, CDR2 YYNGEE. This CDR3 region has 13 residues. Trimming removed 4 bases at V and 2 bases at J, with 10 bases between.